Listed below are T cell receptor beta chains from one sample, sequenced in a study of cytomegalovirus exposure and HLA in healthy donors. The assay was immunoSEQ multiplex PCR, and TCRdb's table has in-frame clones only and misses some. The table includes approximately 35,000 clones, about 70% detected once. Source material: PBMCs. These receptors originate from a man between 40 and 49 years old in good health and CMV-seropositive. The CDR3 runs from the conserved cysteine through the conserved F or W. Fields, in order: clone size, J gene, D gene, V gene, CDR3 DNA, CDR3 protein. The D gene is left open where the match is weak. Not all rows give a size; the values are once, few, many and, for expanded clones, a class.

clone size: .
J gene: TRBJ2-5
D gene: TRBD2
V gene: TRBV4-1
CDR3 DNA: TGCGCCAGCAGCCAAGAGGAGCGGGGGGGCAAGGTAAAAGAGACCCAGTACTTC
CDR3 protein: CASSQEERGGKVKETQYF

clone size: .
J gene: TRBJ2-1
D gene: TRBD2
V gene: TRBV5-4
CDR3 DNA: TGTGCCAGCAGCCTCCACTTAGCGGGGGGGCCTAGAAATGAGCAGTTCTTC
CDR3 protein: CASSLHLAGGPRNEQFF

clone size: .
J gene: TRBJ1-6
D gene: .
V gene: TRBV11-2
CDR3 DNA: TGTGCCAGCAGCCTATCCCCCCCGGGGGATAATTCACCCCTCCACTTT
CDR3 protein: CASSLSPPGDNSPLHF

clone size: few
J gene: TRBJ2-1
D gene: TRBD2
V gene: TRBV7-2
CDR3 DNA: TGTGCCAGCAGCTTAGCGCGGGGGGACAATGAGCAGTTCTTC
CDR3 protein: CASSLARGDNEQFF

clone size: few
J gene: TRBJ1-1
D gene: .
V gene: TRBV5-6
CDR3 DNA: TGTGCCAGCAGCTTGGTAGGGGGTAACACTGAAGCTTTCTTT
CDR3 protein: CASSLVGGNTEAFF

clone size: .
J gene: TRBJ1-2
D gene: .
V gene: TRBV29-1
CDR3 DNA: TGCAGCGTTGAGTTGAGGGATGGCTACACCTTC
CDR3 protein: CSVELRDGYTF

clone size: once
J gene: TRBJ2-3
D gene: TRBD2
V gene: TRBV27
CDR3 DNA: TGTGCCAGCAGAAGCGGCGGGGGGGCCACAGATACGCAGTATTTT
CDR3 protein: CASRSGGGATDTQYF

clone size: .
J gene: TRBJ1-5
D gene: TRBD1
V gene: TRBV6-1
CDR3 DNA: TGTGCCAGCAGTCCCCAGGGGGAGTATCAGCCCCAGCATTTT
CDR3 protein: CASSPQGEYQPQHF

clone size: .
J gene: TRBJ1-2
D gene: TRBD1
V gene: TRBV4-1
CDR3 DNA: TGCGCCAGCAGCCAAGAGGGGACAGGGAACTATGGCTACACCTTC
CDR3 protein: CASSQEGTGNYGYTF

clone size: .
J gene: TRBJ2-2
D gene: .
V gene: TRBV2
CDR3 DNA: TGTGCCAGCAGTGTCGTACCTAGTAACACCGTGGGGGAGCTGTTTTTT
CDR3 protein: CASSVVPSNTVGELFF

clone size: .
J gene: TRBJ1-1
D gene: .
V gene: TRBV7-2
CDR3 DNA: TGTGCCAGCAGCTCCCCTACCGGGTCGAGCACTGAAGCTTTCTTT
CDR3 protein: CASSSPTGSSTEAFF

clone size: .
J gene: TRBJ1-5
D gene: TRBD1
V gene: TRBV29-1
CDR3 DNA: TGCAGCGTCGAGACAGGGTATAGCAATCAGCCCCAGCATTTT
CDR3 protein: CSVETGYSNQPQHF

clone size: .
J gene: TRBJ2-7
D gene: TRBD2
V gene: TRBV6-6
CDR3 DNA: TGTGCCAGCGGACCGGGAGGCTCCTACGAGCAGTACTTC
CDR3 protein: CASGPGGSYEQYF

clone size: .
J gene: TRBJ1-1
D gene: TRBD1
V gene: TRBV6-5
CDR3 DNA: TGTGCCAGCAGACCGACAGGGGAGGCCACTGAAGCTTTCTTT
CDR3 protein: CASRPTGEATEAFF

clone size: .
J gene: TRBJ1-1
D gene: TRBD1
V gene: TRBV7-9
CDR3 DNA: TGTGCCAGCAGCTTGGACAGGTCCATGAACACTGAAGCTTTCTTT
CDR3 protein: CASSLDRSMNTEAFF

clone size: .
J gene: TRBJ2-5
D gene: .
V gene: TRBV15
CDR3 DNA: TGTGCCACCAGCAGAGCATCAGGGAAGGAGACCCAGTACTTC
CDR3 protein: CATSRASGKETQYF

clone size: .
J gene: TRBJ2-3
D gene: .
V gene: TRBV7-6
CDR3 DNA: TGTGCCAGCAGCTTATCAACAGATACGCAGTATTTT
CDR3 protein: CASSLSTDTQYF

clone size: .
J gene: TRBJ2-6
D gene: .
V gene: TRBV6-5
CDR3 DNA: TGTGCCAGCAGTGGTCCCTACTCTGGGGCCAACGTCCTGACTTTC
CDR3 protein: CASSGPYSGANVLTF

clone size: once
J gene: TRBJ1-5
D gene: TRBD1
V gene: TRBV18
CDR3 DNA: TGTGCCAGCTCACCAGCGGGACAGCCCAATCAGCCCCAGCATTTT
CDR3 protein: CASSPAGQPNQPQHF

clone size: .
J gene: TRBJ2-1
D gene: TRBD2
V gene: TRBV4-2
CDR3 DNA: TGTGCCAGCAGCCAAGTAGCGGGGGTGTATAATGAGCAGTTCTTC
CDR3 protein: CASSQVAGVYNEQFF

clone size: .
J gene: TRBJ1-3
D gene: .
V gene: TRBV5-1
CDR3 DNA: TGCGCCAGCAGCCAGGACGGGGGGGCCCGCTCTGGAAACACCATATATTTT
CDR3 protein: CASSQDGGARSGNTIYF

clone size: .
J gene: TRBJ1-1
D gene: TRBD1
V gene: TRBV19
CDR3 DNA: TGTGCCAGTAGTATAACAGGGGGCAAATCTGAAGCTTTCTTT
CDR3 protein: CASSITGGKSEAFF

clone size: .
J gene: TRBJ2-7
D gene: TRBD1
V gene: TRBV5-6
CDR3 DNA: TGTGCCAGCAGCTCCCCCCTGACAGGGCCCTCCTACGAGCAGTACTTC
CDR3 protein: CASSSPLTGPSYEQYF

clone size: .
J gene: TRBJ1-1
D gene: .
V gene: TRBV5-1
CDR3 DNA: TGCGCCAGCAGCTTCGCAGGGAACACTGAAGCTTTCTTT
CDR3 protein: CASSFAGNTEAFF

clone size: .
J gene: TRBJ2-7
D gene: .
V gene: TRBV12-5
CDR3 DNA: TGTGCTAGTGGTTTAACGTCCTACGAGCAGTACTTC
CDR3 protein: CASGLTSYEQYF

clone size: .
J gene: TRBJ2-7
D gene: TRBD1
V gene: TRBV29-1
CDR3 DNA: TGCAGCGTTGAATCAGGGGGCGAGCAGTACTTC
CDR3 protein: CSVESGGEQYF

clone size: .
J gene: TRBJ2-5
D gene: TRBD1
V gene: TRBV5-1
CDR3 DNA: TGCGCCAGCAGCTTACAGGGGGGCCGGGAGACCCAGTACTTC
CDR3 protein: CASSLQGGRETQYF

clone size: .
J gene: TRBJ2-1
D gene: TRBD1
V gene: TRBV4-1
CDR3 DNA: TGCGCCAGCAGCCAAGTAGCGGGACAGGGGGCCCACAATGAGCAGTTCTTC
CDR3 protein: CASSQVAGQGAHNEQFF

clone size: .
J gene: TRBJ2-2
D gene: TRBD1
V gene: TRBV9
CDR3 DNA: TGTGCCAGCAGCATCCGACAGGGGGCGAGCACCGGGGAGCTGTTTTTT
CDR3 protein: CASSIRQGASTGELFF

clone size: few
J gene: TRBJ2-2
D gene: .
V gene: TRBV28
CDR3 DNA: TGTGCCAGCCGAATAGCGAACACCGGGGAGCTGTTTTTT
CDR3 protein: CASRIANTGELFF

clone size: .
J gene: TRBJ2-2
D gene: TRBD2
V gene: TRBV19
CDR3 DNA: TGTGCCAGTAGTATAGGCGGACTAGCGGAAAACACCGGGGAGCTGTTTTTT
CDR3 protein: CASSIGGLAENTGELFF

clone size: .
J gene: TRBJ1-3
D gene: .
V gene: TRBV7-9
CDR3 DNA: TGTTCCAGCAGCCTCTCTGGAAACACCATATATTTT
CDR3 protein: CSSSLSGNTIYF

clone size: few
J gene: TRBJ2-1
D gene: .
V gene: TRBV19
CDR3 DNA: TGTGCCAGTAGTATAGAGGGGGGGGCTAGGGATGAGCAGTTCTTC
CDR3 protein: CASSIEGGARDEQFF

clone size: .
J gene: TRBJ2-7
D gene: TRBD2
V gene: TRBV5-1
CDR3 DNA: TGCGCCAGCAGCTTGACCGCGGGGGGCGGTTACGAGCAGTACTTC
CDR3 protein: CASSLTAGGGYEQYF

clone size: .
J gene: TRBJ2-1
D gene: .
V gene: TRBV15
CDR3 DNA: TGTGCCACCAGCAGGATCGAGAGCTCCTACAATGAGCAGTTCTTC
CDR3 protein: CATSRIESSYNEQFF

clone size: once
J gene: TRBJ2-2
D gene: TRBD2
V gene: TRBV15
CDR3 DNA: TGTGCCACCAGCAGCGTAGGCGGGGGGGCCGGTACCGGGGAGCTGTTTTTT
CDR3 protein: CATSSVGGGAGTGELFF

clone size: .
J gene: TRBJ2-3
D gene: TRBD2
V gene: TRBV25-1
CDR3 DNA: TGTGCCAGCAGGCCTAGCGGCGAAGCCGATACGCAGTATTTT
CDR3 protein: CASRPSGEADTQYF

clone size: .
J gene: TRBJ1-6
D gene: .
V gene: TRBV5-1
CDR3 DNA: TGCGCCAGCAGCACCGGGACTCCGGCCGGCCGCTATAATTCACCCCTCCACTTT
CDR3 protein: CASSTGTPAGRYNSPLHF

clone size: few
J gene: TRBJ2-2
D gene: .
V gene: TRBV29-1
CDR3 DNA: TGCAGCGTTACCAGTGGCGGGGAGCTGTTTTTT
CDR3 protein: CSVTSGGELFF

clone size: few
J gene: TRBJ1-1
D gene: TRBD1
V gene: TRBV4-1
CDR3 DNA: TGCGCCAGCAGCCCCGGGGGACAGGGGGCCACTGAAGCTTTCTTT
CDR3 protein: CASSPGGQGATEAFF

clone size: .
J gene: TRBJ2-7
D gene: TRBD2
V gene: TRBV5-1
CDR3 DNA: TGCGCCAGCAGCTTGGAAGGGGACTACCAGCAGTACTTC
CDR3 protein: CASSLEGDYQQYF

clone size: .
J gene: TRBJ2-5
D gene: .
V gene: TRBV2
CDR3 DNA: TGTGCCAGCAAATCGGAAGAGACCCAGTACTTC
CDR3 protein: CASKSEETQYF

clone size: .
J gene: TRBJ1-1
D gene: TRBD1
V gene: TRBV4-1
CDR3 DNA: TGCGCCAGCAGCTCAGGGACAGGGGCCGCCATGAACACTGAAGCTTTCTTT
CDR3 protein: CASSSGTGAAMNTEAFF